These T cell receptor beta chains were read from a single sample in a study of blood T cell repertoires in COVID-19. Method: immunoSEQ multiplex PCR; TCRdb's copy keeps in-frame clones and lacks some. The sample lists about 330,000 clones; around 82% were seen once. The sample was peripheral blood. These receptors came from a woman aged 50 to 60 with acute or convalescent COVID-19. Both conserved end residues are trimmed from each CDR3. Clone size, where shown, is once, few, many, or a class for clones that have expanded.

size: -
J: TRBJ1-5
V: TRBV5-8
CDR3: ASSYRRGQPQH

size: -
J: TRBJ1-2
V: TRBV6-5
CDR3: ASTAAGRIGDGYT

size: -
J: TRBJ2-5
V: TRBV9
CDR3: ASSGDSQETQY

size: -
J: TRBJ2-7
V: TRBV10-2
CDR3: ASSEKGDRFYEQY

size: few
J: TRBJ2-3
V: TRBV7-9
CDR3: ASSSRDRTDTQY

size: -
J: TRBJ1-3
V: TRBV25-1
CDR3: ASSESWTGDSGNTIY

size: -
J: TRBJ1-5
V: TRBV4-1
CDR3: ASSQDSTGWGGQPQH

size: -
J: TRBJ1-5
V: TRBV2
CDR3: ASWTGLSNQPQH

size: -
J: TRBJ1-1
V: TRBV30
CDR3: AWIYQGSTEAF

size: -
J: TRBJ2-3
V: TRBV18
CDR3: ASSQTGFSTDTQY